This passage covers 19 T cell receptor beta chains from one sample sequenced in a study of T cell changes during pregnancy in multiple sclerosis. The method was immunoSEQ multiplex PCR; TCRdb's version includes in-frame clones alone and lacks a portion of them. The table includes about 40,000 clones, 70% to 90% detected once. The sequenced sample was CD4+ T cells from peripheral blood mononuclear cells, obtained after pregnancy. The source of these receptors is a female donor with multiple sclerosis, enrolled in a pregnancy study.

The CDR3 DNA follows: TGTGCCAGTAGTATAGATAGGGGGACGCAGTATTTT. Protein sequence: CASSIDRGTQYF. The V and J genes are TRBV19 and TRBJ2-3; D may be TRBD1 (6 bases). Trimming stripped 0 bases from V and 9 bases from J, with 7 bases between. CDR3 size: 12 residues. Germline CDR1 and CDR2: LNHDA and SQIVND (reference sequence).

J is TRBJ1-2 and V is TRBV19; TRBD1 aligns across 7 bases. From germline, CDR1 is LNHDA and CDR2 SQIVND (reference sequence). The CDR3 runs 15 residues. Losses at the gene ends were 7 bases for V and 4 bases for J; bases not matched to a gene: 12. This CDR3 is CASTLGTAYRYGYTF. CDR3 nucleotides: TGTGCCAGTACCCTAGGGACAGCTTACCGCTATGGCTACACCTTC.

The chain combines TRBV15 with TRBJ1-1, with 8 positions matching TRBD1. Germline trimming cut 3 bases from V and 7 bases from J; bases unmatched to any gene: 7. Germline assignment: CDR1 LNHNV and CDR2 YYDKDF (reference sequence). The CDR3 is 14 amino acids. The CDR3 region has the DNA TGTGCCACCAGCAGGGAGACAGGGGCGGTTGAAGCTTTCTTT. Protein product: CATSRETGAVEAFF. Together with reference TRBV15 and TRBJ1-1, the CDR3 gives the full variable domain: DAMVIQNPRYQVTQFGKPVTLSCSQTLNHNVMYWYQQKSSQAPKLLFHYYDKDFNNEADTPDNFQSRRPNTSFCFLDIRSPGLGDTAMYLCATSRETGAVEAFFGQGTRLTVV.

The J gene is TRBJ2-1, the V gene TRBV18; 8 nucleotides agree with TRBD1. Germline V gene data show CDR1 as KGHSH and CDR2 as LQKENI. With 1 base clipped from V and 7 bases from J, the junction kept 18 bases outside the gene matches. The CDR3 sequence is 19 residues long. The CDR3 DNA reads as TGTGCCAGCTCACCACGTTCTCAAGTTTGGACAGGGAAGCGGAATGAGCAGTTCTTC. Translated: CASSPRSQVWTGKRNEQFF.

The chain couples TRBV19 to TRBJ1-2; a possible D gene is TRBD1 (5 bases). The CDR3 is 15 residues long. Trimming removed 4 bases from V and 2 bases from J, with 14 bases in between. Germline loops: CDR1 LNHDA, CDR2 SQIVND (reference sequence). The DNA of the CDR3 is TGTGCCAGTAGTAACCAACGCGGGGCCAACTATGGCTACACCTTC. It is translated as CASSNQRGANYGYTF.

This clone came up a few times. The V and J genes are TRBV7-9 and TRBJ2-7; D gene uncertain. This CDR3 comprises 13 residues. V gave up 0 bases and J gave up 3 bases, with 6 bases separating them. The germline V gene encodes CDR1 SEHNR and CDR2 FQNEAQ (reference sequence). The CDR3 DNA follows: TGTGCCAGCAGCTTAGCGTCAAACTACGAGCAGTACTTC. Its translation: CASSLASNYEQYF.

The rearrangement links TRBV29-1 to TRBJ1-2; 7 nucleotides line up with TRBD1. CDR3 length: 13 residues. V lost 4 bases, J lost 3 bases, and 5 bases stayed unmatched. CDR1 and CDR2 (germline): SQVTM, ANQGSEA. The CDR3 DNA reads as TGCAGCGTTGCTCCGGGGACAGACTATGGCTACACCTTC. It codes for CSVAPGTDYGYTF.

The chain employs TRBV7-2 and TRBJ1-2; D gene uncertain. Germline V gives CDR1 SGHTA, CDR2 FQGNSA. This CDR3 has 14 amino acids. V lost 5 bases and J lost 5, with 15 bases in between. This chain's CDR3 is CASSTPGKTYGYTF. In DNA, the CDR3 is TGTGCCAGCAGCACTCCCGGGAAGACTTATGGCTACACCTTC.

The gene calls are TRBV5-1 and TRBJ2-1, with D possibly TRBD2 on 5 matching bases. Looked up from germline, CDR1 is SGHRS and CDR2 is YFSETQ. The CDR3 runs 12 residues. V lost 0 bases and J 9 bases, leaving 7 bases between the germline ends. The CDR3 reads CASSLAEGEQFF. The CDR3 DNA sequence: TGCGCCAGCAGCTTGGCCGAGGGTGAGCAGTTCTTC.

The V call is TRBV7-2, the J call TRBJ1-5; D is possibly TRBD1 (6 bases). Trimming left V 5 bases short and J 1 base short, with 9 bases between. The CDR3 runs 14 residues. The germline V gene encodes CDR1 SGHTA and CDR2 FQGNSA. CDR3 protein: CASSRDISNQPQHF. CDR3 in DNA: TGTGCCAGCAGCCGGGACATAAGCAATCAGCCCCAGCATTTT.

This clone was picked up a small number of times. The chain employs TRBV2 and TRBJ1-1; D is unresolved. The V gene's germline CDR1 is SNHLY and CDR2 FYNNEI. The CDR3 consists of 14 residues. The germline V and J ends were trimmed by 7 bases and 5 bases, with 17 bases remaining between them. In DNA, the CDR3 is TGTGCCAGCACCCAGATGAGGGCCGGGACTGAAGCTTTCTTT. Protein product: CASTQMRAGTEAFF.

This chain uses TRBV11-3 with TRBJ2-1; TRBD1 matches 7 bases. Germline CDR1 reads SGHNT; CDR2 reads YENEEA. The CDR3 consists of 15 residues. V shed 1 base, J shed 8 bases, and the junction held 8 bases outside the gene matches. CDR3 sequence reads: CASSLGGGTGDEQFF. As DNA, the CDR3 is TGTGCCAGCAGCTTAGGTGGGGGTACAGGGGATGAGCAGTTCTTC. The complete variable domain, with remaining parts taken from reference TRBV11-3 and TRBJ2-1, reads EAGVVQSPRYKIIEKKQPVAFWCNPISGHNTLYWYLQNLGQGPELLIRYENEEAVDDSQLPKDRFSAERLKGVDSTLKIQPAELGDSAVYLCASSLGGGTGDEQFFGPGTRLTVL.

This sequence joins TRBV15 and TRBJ1-1; D is undetermined. Germline CDR1 and CDR2: LNHNV and YYDKDF (reference sequence). The CDR3 totals 12 residues. The V gene lost 2 bases and the J gene lost 6 bases, with 7 bases spanning the gap. CDR3 DNA sequence: TGTGCCACCAGCAGAACGCGGTCTGAAGCTTTCTTT. This translates into CATSRTRSEAFF.

V gene TRBV21-1 combines with J gene TRBJ2-2; the table's D call, TRBD2, has no DNA check behind it. TRBV21-1 corresponds to a pseudogene. The CDR3 extends over 16 amino acids. CDR3 amino acids: CASSSWGGPGTGELFF. CDR3 sequence (DNA): TGTGCCAGCAGCTCTTGGGGGGGGCCGGGCACCGGGGAGCTGTTTTTT.

J is TRBJ2-2 and V is TRBV7-2, with 9 bases lining up with TRBD1. V shed 2 bases, J shed 1 base, and the junction held 2 bases outside the gene matches. Germline V gene data show CDR1 as SGHTA and CDR2 as FQGNSA. This CDR3 comprises 16 residues. This chain's CDR3 is CASSLRGQGNTGELFF. CDR3 nucleotides: TGTGCCAGCAGCTTAAGGGGACAGGGGAACACCGGGGAGCTGTTTTTT.

J is TRBJ1-5 and V is TRBV6-4; maybe TRBD1 (6 bases). Germline CDR1 MRHNA, CDR2 SNTAGT. This CDR3 spans 13 amino acids. CDR3 DNA sequence: TGTCCCAACCACCCAGGGGGCAATCAGCCCCAGCATTTT. It yields the protein CPNHPGGNQPQHF.

The chain recombines TRBV19 with TRBJ1-4, with 8 bases that match TRBD1. Germline-derived CDR1 and CDR2 are LNHDA and SQIVND (reference sequence). J gave up 1 base and V 5 bases, and 15 bases lay outside the gene matches. The CDR3 covers 19 residues. The CDR3 coding sequence is TGTGCCAGTAGTGACGCAATCTGGACAGGGAGGGGAACTAATGAAAAACTGTTTTTT. It encodes CASSDAIWTGRGTNEKLFF.

The genes are TRBV6-5 and TRBJ1-1; no clear D gene. V lost 10 bases, J lost 0 bases, and 12 bases lay in between. CDR3 size: 13 residues. Germline CDR1 reads MNHEY; CDR2 reads SVGAGI. The CDR3 DNA reads as TGTGCCACCCTAGTTCGGGTGAACACTGAAGCTTTCTTT. Its translation: CATLVRVNTEAFF.

This clone showed up just a few times. The CDR3 DNA sequence: TGTGCCAGCAGTTTATGGAGGGGGCGGGCCTACGAGCAGTACTTC. Translation gives CASSLWRGRAYEQYF. The chain is built from TRBV28 and TRBJ2-7; 7 bases match TRBD1. This CDR3 has 15 residues. V gave up 0 bases and J gave up 2 bases; unmatched junction bases: 4. CDR1 and CDR2 from the germline V gene are MDHEN and SYDVKM. Looking up the rest from reference TRBV28 and TRBJ2-7 gives the full variable domain: DVKVTQSSRYLVKRTGEKVFLECVQDMDHENMFWYRQDPGLGLRLIYFSYDVKMKEKGDIPEGYSVSREKKERFSLILESASTNQTSMYLCASSLWRGRAYEQYFGPGTRLTVT.